These 21 T cell receptor beta chains share one sample of origin, sequenced in a study of blood T cell repertoires in COVID-19. Assay: immunoSEQ multiplex PCR; the TCRdb copy retains only in-frame clones and omits some. The sample lists about 180,000 clones, roughly 88% occurring once. Sequencing was done on a sample of peripheral blood. The source of these receptors is a man older than 75 with COVID-19, enrolled during active disease.

This clone was picked up a small number of times. The chain links TRBV7-8 to TRBJ1-2; no definite D call. The CDR3 runs 13 residues. V was shortened by 2 bases and J by 6 bases, with 10 bases between the two germline ends. CDR1 and CDR2 from the germline V gene are SGHVS and FQNEAQ. This CDR3 is CASSLLDRDGYTF. In nucleotides, the CDR3 is TGTGCCAGCAGCTTACTCGATCGGGATGGCTACACCTTC.

This clone was detected once. This rearrangement joins TRBV4-2 to TRBJ2-7, with TRBD1 as a possible D gene (5 bases). The V end lost 2 bases, the J end lost 0 bases, and 14 bases lay between the germline ends. The germline CDR1 and CDR2 sequences are LGHNA and YNFKEQ. The CDR3 covers 16 residues. The CDR3 region is CASSQQFDRTSYEQYF. DNA for the CDR3: TGTGCCAGCAGCCAACAGTTCGACAGAACCTCCTACGAGCAGTACTTC.

This clone was seen a single time. This sequence joins TRBV24-1 and TRBJ2-3; 14 bases line up with TRBD2. This CDR3 spans 18 amino acids. V shed 0 bases and J 1 base; nucleotides not matched to a gene: 2. Germline V gene sequence: CDR1 KGHDR, CDR2 SFDVKD. This chain's CDR3 is CATSDLPTSGGGTDTQYF. CDR3 DNA: TGTGCCACCAGTGATTTGCCGACTAGCGGGGGGGGCACAGATACGCAGTATTTT.

This clone was seen just once. The genes are TRBV21-1 and TRBJ1-5; the table's TRBD1 call for D was not verified on the DNA. TRBV21-1 is a known pseudogene. The CDR3 loop spans 18 amino acids. CDR3 sequence (DNA): TGTGCCAGCAGCAAAGTAGGAAGGGGGCAGGGCCGCCATCAGCCCCAGCATTTT. Translating gives CASSKVGRGQGRHQPQHF.

Comment on this clone: The junction differs from germline at one of its ends, possibly a read error. This chain connects TRBV5-1 to TRBJ2-7; a possible D gene is TRBD2 (6 bases). Germline CDR1 reads SGHRS; CDR2 reads YFSETQ. The CDR3 is made up of 14 amino acids. CDR3 sequence (DNA): TGCGCCAGCAGCTTGGCCGGCAGGGAGGAGGGTATTTCCTTC. It codes for CASSLAGREEGISF.

The chain joins TRBV18 to TRBJ1-6; D remains ambiguous. This CDR3 has 13 residues. The germline CDR1 and CDR2 sequences are KGHSH and LQKENI. Trimming took off 4 bases at V and 8 bases at J, with 9 bases between the two ends. The CDR3 coding sequence is TGTGCCAGCTCACTATTAGTCGATTCACCCCTCCACTTT. Translated, it gives CASSLLVDSPLHF.

The chain uses TRBV29-1 and TRBJ1-4, with a weak D call TRBD1 (6 bases). V was trimmed by 0 bases and J by 3 bases, leaving 11 bases between them. Germline lookup yields CDR1 SQVTM and CDR2 ANQGSEA. The CDR3 has 15 residues. The CDR3 protein is CSVEEGGQPNEKLFF. In DNA, the CDR3 is TGCAGCGTTGAAGAGGGGGGGCAGCCTAATGAAAAACTGTTTTTT.

The chain is built from TRBV19 and TRBJ1-5; D not certain. CDR3 length: 13 residues. Deletions cut 7 bases from V and 8 bases from J, with 15 bases between. CDR1 and CDR2 (germline): LNHDA, SQIVND (reference sequence). The CDR3 nucleotides are TGTGCCAGTAATGATTTCGTCGAGAAGCCCCAGCATTTT. This codes for CASNDFVEKPQHF.

V usage is TRBV18 and J usage is TRBJ1-3; D unclear. The J call may be in error: the DNA end matches TRBJ2-2 better. Germline lookup yields CDR1 KGHSH and CDR2 LQKENI. CDR3 size: 13 residues. CDR3 nucleotides: TGTGCCAGCTCACCAGTGGGCACCGGGGAGCTGTTTTTT. This encodes CASSPVGTGELFF.

The chain links TRBV27 to TRBJ2-4; 8 nucleotides align to TRBD2. The CDR3 runs 16 residues. Germline trimming cut 6 bases from V and 0 bases from J; bases unmatched to any gene: 7. Germline-derived CDR1 and CDR2 are MNHEY and SMNVEV (reference sequence). The CDR3 DNA follows: TGTGCCAGCAGCCGAAGCGGGGGACTAGCCAAAAACATTCAGTACTTC. It codes for CASSRSGGLAKNIQYF.

The chain uses TRBV6-4 and TRBJ1-2, with D possibly matching TRBD1 (6 bases). The CDR3 has 14 amino acids. The V end was cut by 0 bases, the J end by 6 bases, with 11 bases between. Germline assignment: CDR1 MRHNA and CDR2 SNTAGT. This CDR3 reads CASSDSGRGDGYTF. CDR3 DNA: TGTGCCAGCAGTGACTCGGGCAGGGGAGATGGCTACACCTTC.

V and J are TRBV5-8 and TRBJ2-2, with 7 nucleotides matching TRBD2. Germline loops: CDR1 SGHTS, CDR2 YDEGEE. V gave up 0 bases and J gave up 6 bases; unmatched junction bases: 8. The CDR3 spans 16 residues. The CDR3 nucleotides read TGTGCCAGCAGCTTGGGTGTTGGCGGGGGAGCCGGGGAGCTGTTTTTT. Protein: CASSLGVGGGAGELFF.

In the case of this clone: The same CDR3 also results from other DNA sequences found in this sample. The chain couples TRBV7-2 to TRBJ1-4; TRBD1 agrees at 7 bases. J lost 5 bases, V lost 3 bases, and 6 bases had no gene match. Germline assignment: CDR1 SGHTA and CDR2 FQGNSA. The CDR3 loop spans 15 amino acids. CDR3 coding DNA: TGTGCCAGCAGCTTGGCGGGCAGGGGGAATGAAAAACTGTTTTTT. This codes for CASSLAGRGNEKLFF.

With regard to this clone: Other DNA sequences of this sample code for an identical CDR3. V usage is TRBV5-4 and J usage is TRBJ1-5, with D uncertain. This CDR3 spans 14 amino acids. Trimming left V 2 bases short and J 5 bases short, with 11 bases between. Germline V lookup: CDR1 SGHNT, CDR2 YYREEE (reference sequence). DNA for the CDR3: TGTGCCAGCAGCTTCTCCGGAGAGGATCAGCCCCAGCATTTT. It translates to CASSFSGEDQPQHF.

This chain joins TRBV3-1 (or the pseudogene TRBV3-2) and TRBJ1-1; perhaps TRBD1 as D (5 bases). V lost 1 base and J 0 bases, leaving 18 bases between the germline ends. Germline V gene sequence: CDR1 LGHDT, CDR2 YNNKEL (reference sequence). The CDR3 is 18 amino acids. In DNA form, the CDR3 reads TGTGCCAGCAGCCAAGGGCCTTCCGCTGGGGCCTTGAACACTGAAGCTTTCTTT. Its protein is CASSQGPSAGALNTEAFF.

This clone was seen a single time. The gene calls are TRBV27 and TRBJ1-2; possibly TRBD1 for D (6 bases). Germline V gene data show CDR1 as MNHEY and CDR2 as SMNVEV (reference sequence). The CDR3 covers 16 residues. V shed 6 bases and J shed 4 bases, with 21 bases lying between them. The DNA of the CDR3 is TGTGCCAGCAGCCGTAAACCGGGACACCAGTTCTATGGCTACACCTTC. Translation gives CASSRKPGHQFYGYTF.

The rearrangement uses TRBV3-1 (or the pseudogene TRBV3-2) and TRBJ2-3; the match to TRBD1 covers 7 bases. This CDR3 has 21 residues. V gave up 8 bases and J gave up 0 bases; unmatched junction bases: 26. Germline V gene data show CDR1 as LGHDT and CDR2 as YNNKEL (reference sequence). The CDR3 DNA follows: TGTGCCAGCTGGGCCATCGGCAGGGGTTTGACAGGGCACTTTAGCACAGATACGCAGTATTTT. Protein sequence: CASWAIGRGLTGHFSTDTQYF.

The chain couples TRBV5-1 to TRBJ1-1; 8 bases map to TRBD1. There are 14 residues in the CDR3. Germline loops: CDR1 SGHRS, CDR2 YFSETQ. V shed 4 bases, J shed 5 bases, and the junction held 7 bases outside the gene matches. The CDR3 sequence is CASSEDREVTEAFF. The CDR3 DNA follows: TGCGCCAGCAGCGAGGACAGGGAAGTGACTGAAGCTTTCTTT. Full variable domain (rest looked up from reference TRBV5-1 and TRBJ1-1): KAGVTQTPRYLIKTRGQQVTLSCSPISGHRSVSWYQQTPGQGLQFLFEYFSETQRNKGNFPGRFSGRQFSNSRSEMNVSTLELGDSALYLCASSEDREVTEAFFGQGTRLTVV.

The rearrangement links TRBV10-3 to TRBJ2-7, with 7 bases aligning to TRBD2. This CDR3 comprises 14 residues. V was clipped by 9 bases and J by 5 bases; unmatched bases: 13. CDR1 and CDR2 (germline): ENHRY, SYGVKD. The CDR3 sequence is CAITAGGFRNEQYF. Written as DNA, the CDR3 is TGTGCCATTACCGCCGGGGGGTTCAGGAACGAGCAGTACTTC.

This clone was seen a single time. The chain couples TRBV19 to TRBJ2-4; no definite D call. In germline, CDR1 is LNHDA, CDR2 SQIVND (reference sequence). Deletions cut 3 bases from V and 1 base from J, with 10 bases between. This CDR3 contains 15 residues. CDR3 nucleotide sequence: TGTGCCAGTAGTATGCGGTTATTCGCCAAAAACATTCAGTACTTC. As protein: CASSMRLFAKNIQYF.

The chain links TRBV6-5 to TRBJ2-1; TRBD1 agrees at 7 bases. Germline V gene lookup returns CDR1 MNHEY and CDR2 SVGAGI. The junction had 6 bases not matched to a gene; V was cut back by 4 bases and J by 0 bases. The CDR3 has 16 amino acids. Here the CDR3 DNA reads TGTGCCAGCAGTTTGGAGGACAGGTTCTCCTACAATGAGCAGTTCTTC. It specifies CASSLEDRFSYNEQFF.